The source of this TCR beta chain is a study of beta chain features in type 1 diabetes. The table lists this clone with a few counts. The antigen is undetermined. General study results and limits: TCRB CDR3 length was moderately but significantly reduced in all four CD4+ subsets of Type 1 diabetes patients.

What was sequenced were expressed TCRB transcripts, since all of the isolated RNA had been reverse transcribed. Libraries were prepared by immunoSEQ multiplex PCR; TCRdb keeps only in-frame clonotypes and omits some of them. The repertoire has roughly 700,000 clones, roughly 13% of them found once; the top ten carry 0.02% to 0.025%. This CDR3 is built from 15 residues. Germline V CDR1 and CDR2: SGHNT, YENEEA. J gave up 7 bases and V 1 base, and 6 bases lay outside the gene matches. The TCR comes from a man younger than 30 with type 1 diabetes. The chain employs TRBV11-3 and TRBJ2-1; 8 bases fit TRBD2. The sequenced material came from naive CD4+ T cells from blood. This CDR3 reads CASSLGTSRENEQFF. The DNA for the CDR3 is TGTGCCAGCAGCTTAGGGACTAGCCGGGAAAATGAGCAGTTCTTC.